This TCR beta chain was retrieved from a study of glioma-infiltrating T cells after dendritic cell vaccination. Study at large: Patients had newly diagnosed or recurrent glioblastoma and received dendritic cell vaccines. At biweekly intervals, patients got three intradermal dendritic cell vaccine injections.

Germline lookup yields CDR1 SGHTA and CDR2 FQGNSA. The CDR3 loop spans 16 amino acids. The germline V and J ends were trimmed by 4 bases and 4 bases, with 17 bases remaining between them. Before vaccination, two weeks after the third vaccination, and at progression, PBMC were collected. The assay was immunoSEQ multiplex PCR, and TCRdb's table has in-frame clones only and misses some. The sample shows around 72,000 clones, around 81% of them seen only once. This clone has just one count. V is TRBV7-2 and J is TRBJ2-1, with a weak D call TRBD2 (6 bases). Sequences were derived from blood, sampled before dendritic cell vaccination. The receptor was isolated from a human donor with glioblastoma. CDR3 DNA: TGTGCCAGCAGCTCACCGGGACTTCGGGTTTACAATGAGCAGTTCTTC. It specifies CASSSPGLRVYNEQFF.